This TCR beta chain was found in a study of T cell responses to AZD1222 COVID-19 vaccine. General study points: Repertoires in all cases were sampled only once the peak T cell response had passed. Donors were largely white British and mainly female; clonal diversity was possibly underestimated. Dominant at 160-218 and 743-854, vaccine-associated CD4 TCRs also spanned spike. Unmutated variant regions are reportedly targeted by nearly half of spike-specific TCRs.

Comments on this clone: The antigen is undetermined.

There are 15 residues in the CDR3. V was clipped by 1 base and J by 7 bases; unmatched bases: 5. Germline CDR1 is SGHTA and CDR2 is FQGNSA. Sequenced by immunoSEQ multiplex PCR; TCRdb stores in-frame clones only, minus some. The table lists over 110,000 clones, 90% of them singletons. This rearrangement joins TRBV7-2 to TRBJ1-4; 8 bases match TRBD1. Sequenced material: peripheral blood, taken 28 days after the second AZD1222 dose. The source is an adult who received the AZD1222 COVID-19 vaccine. CDR3 DNA sequence: TGTGCCAGCAGCTTAGGTACAGGGGGGACTGAAAAACTGTTTTTT. Its protein product is CASSLGTGGTEKLFF.